The source of this T cell receptor beta chain is a study of blood T cell repertoires in COVID-19. Sequencing was performed with immunoSEQ multiplex PCR; in TCRdb, only in-frame clones are kept and a portion is missing. This table has nearly 65,000 clones, roughly four fifths appearing once. The CDR3 has 15 amino acids. V dropped 5 bases and J dropped 2; count of bases not matched to a gene: 8. Germline V gene data show CDR1 as SGHTS and CDR2 as YDEGEE. J is TRBJ2-7 and V is TRBV5-8, with 9 bases aligning to TRBD2. This TCR was sampled from a human donor in a cohort sampled during active COVID-19. The sample was peripheral blood. The CDR3 reads CASSQRRGGPYEQYF. DNA for the CDR3: TGTGCCAGCAGTCAGAGGCGGGGGGGCCCCTACGAGCAGTACTTC.